This TCR beta chain was sequenced during a study of technical replicates of blood from several donors. The assay was immunoSEQ multiplex PCR, and TCRdb's table has in-frame clones only and misses some. This sample carries about 66,000 clones, approximately 90% of them seen once, and the ten largest clones take about 4.6%. As regards this clone: Other DNA sequences in the sample encode the same CDR3.

Sequenced sample: PBMCs. This TCR derives from a human donor in good health. Some clones in this sample may be carry-over from other donors' samples.

Here the CDR3 reads CASSLSGAYNEQFF. In DNA form, the CDR3 reads TGCGCCAGCAGCTTGAGTGGGGCTTACAATGAGCAGTTCTTC. J is TRBJ2-1 and V is TRBV5-1; D might be TRBD1 (5 bases). Trimming took 1 base from V and 4 from J, leaving 9 bases between them. This CDR3 spans 14 amino acids. Germline loops: CDR1 SGHRS, CDR2 YFSETQ.